The 31 T cell receptor beta chains below were found in one sample sequenced in a study of T cell repertoires in cytomegalovirus infection. In TCRdb, the reads were re-called with MiXCR into one record per CDR3 protein. This table has about 140,000 distinct CDR3 sequences, approximately 30% appearing once. These receptors have no identified antigens. Specimen: CD8+ T cells from cultured PBMCs, collected from culture after CMV antigen stimulation. These receptors all come from a human donor in good health (CMV status not recorded). Some clones in this sample may be carry-over from other donors' samples.

This clonotype has only a few counts. The chain has TRBV7-9 and TRBJ1-5; D unresolved. V was shortened by 3 bases and J by 3 bases, with 9 bases between the two germline ends. CDR1 and CDR2 (germline): SEHNR, FQNEAQ (reference sequence). The CDR3 has 14 amino acids. The CDR3 region has the DNA TGTGCCAGCAGCTTGAGTCTGTCCAATCAGCCCCAGCATTTT. Translated: CASSLSLSNQPQHF.

There are many counts of this clonotype. The J gene is TRBJ2-7, the V gene TRBV4-1; 8 positions match TRBD1. The CDR3 runs to 16 residues. V lost 3 bases, J lost 0 bases, and 7 bases stayed unmatched. Germline V gives CDR1 MGHRA, CDR2 YSYEKL. CDR3 DNA sequence: TGCGCCAGCAGCCAGGGGCCGGACAGGGCCTCCTACGAGCAGTACTTC. Its protein product is CASSQGPDRASYEQYF.

The V call is TRBV30, the J call TRBJ2-7; D is unresolved. The ends were cut back, 5 bases at V and 2 bases at J, with 19 bases in the middle. Germline CDR1 GTSNPN, CDR2 SVGIG (reference sequence). This CDR3 region has 15 residues. The CDR3, as DNA: TGTGCCTGGGCCAACGGCTTCCCTCGGCCCTACGAGCAGTACTTC. Translating it yields CAWANGFPRPYEQYF.

This clonotype was observed a few times. V and J are TRBV27 and TRBJ2-7, with D perhaps TRBD1 (6 bases). CDR3 length: 14 residues. CDR1 is MNHEY and CDR2 is SMNVEV in the germline V gene (reference sequence). The V end lost 2 bases, the J end lost 3 bases, and 11 bases lay between the germline ends. Here the CDR3 reads CASSLSGGNYEQYF. The CDR3 DNA reads TGTGCCAGCAGTTTAAGTGGGGGCAACTACGAGCAGTACTTC.

The chain couples TRBV2 to TRBJ2-1, with 12 bases aligning to TRBD2. V lost 8 bases to trimming and J lost 8 bases; unmatched junction nucleotides: 7. The length of the CDR3 is 14 residues. CDR1 SNHLY and CDR2 FYNNEI come from the germline V gene. For the CDR3, the DNA is TGTGCCAGCCGAGGACTAGCGGGATCAGATGAGCAGTTCTTC. It encodes CASRGLAGSDEQFF.

This chain connects TRBV11-2 to TRBJ2-7, with D perhaps matching TRBD1 (5 bases). Trimming removed 5 bases at V and 2 bases at J, with 13 bases between. CDR1 is SGHAT, CDR2 FQNNGV, per germline. The CDR3 contains 14 residues. CDR3 nucleotides: TGTGCCAGCAGCGGTCAGGGTCAGGCCTACGAGCAGTACTTC. This encodes CASSGQGQAYEQYF. The full variable domain, with the rest looked up from reference TRBV11-2 and TRBJ2-7, is EAGVAQSPRYKIIEKRQSVAFWCNPISGHATLYWYQQILGQGPKLLIQFQNNGVVDDSQLPKDRFSAERLKGVDSTLKIQPAKLEDSAVYLCASSGQGQAYEQYFGPGTRLTVT.

The DNA of the CDR3 is TGCAGTGCTAGAGCCGACAACTACTACGAGCAGTACTTC. Translating gives CSARADNYYEQYF. The chain uses TRBV20-1 and TRBJ2-7; no definite D call. The CDR3 covers 13 residues. CDR1 and CDR2 (germline): DFQATT, SNEGSKA (reference sequence). V was shortened by 1 base and J by 3 bases, with 10 bases between the two germline ends.

The chain is built from TRBV4-1 and TRBJ1-2, with 8 bases that match TRBD1. CDR1 and CDR2 (germline): MGHRA, YSYEKL. Unmatched junction bases numbered 8, after V lost 0 bases and J lost 2 bases. The CDR3 has 17 amino acids. CDR3 region: CASSQDPTGGSNYGYTF. CDR3 sequence (DNA): TGCGCCAGCAGCCAAGATCCCACAGGGGGGAGCAACTATGGCTACACCTTC.

This clonotype appeared a few times. The gene calls are TRBV28 and TRBJ1-1, with D possibly matching TRBD1 (6 bases). CDR1 is MDHEN, CDR2 SYDVKM, per germline. V lost 5 bases, J lost 5 bases, and 15 bases lay in between. The CDR3 has 14 amino acids. CDR3 loop: CASSLTGISTEAFF. In DNA, the CDR3 is TGTGCCAGCAGTCTAACAGGGATATCGACTGAAGCTTTCTTT.

This clonotype showed up many times. This chain uses TRBV7-8 with TRBJ2-1; D is unresolved. The length of the CDR3 is 15 residues. Germline CDR1 SGHVS, CDR2 FQNEAQ. Deletions cut 1 base from V and 6 bases from J, with 13 bases between. CDR3 residues: CASSLGTLVSNEQFF. The CDR3 region has the DNA TGTGCCAGCAGCTTAGGAACACTCGTATCCAATGAGCAGTTCTTC.

This clonotype has more than one count but fewer than ten. The chain links TRBV12-3 or TRBV12-4 to TRBJ2-1, with D perhaps TRBD2 (6 bases). The CDR3 loop spans 15 amino acids. Trimming stripped 7 bases from V and 4 bases from J, with 17 bases between. CDR3 loop: CASNIGGTLYNEQFF. CDR3 nucleotides: TGTGCCAGCAACATTGGTGGGACTTTATACAATGAGCAGTTCTTC.

This clonotype was counted only a few times. The chain uses TRBV7-6 and TRBJ2-7; D is unresolved. Deletions cut 5 bases from V and 6 bases from J, with 14 bases between. The CDR3 extends over 13 amino acids. Germline-derived CDR1 and CDR2 are SGHVS and FNYEAQ. This CDR3 is CASSLSSGLEQYF. CDR3 bases: TGTGCCAGCAGCCTGTCCTCGGGTCTCGAGCAGTACTTC.

This sequence joins TRBV5-1 and TRBJ2-7, with 13 bases lining up with TRBD2. With 3 bases clipped from V and 5 bases from J, the junction kept 2 bases outside the gene matches. This CDR3 has 14 amino acids. Germline CDR1 and CDR2: SGHRS and YFSETQ. The CDR3 protein is CASSWTSGGDEQYF. CDR3 sequence (DNA): TGCGCCAGCAGCTGGACTAGCGGGGGAGACGAGCAGTACTTC. Full variable domain (missing parts from reference TRBV5-1 and TRBJ2-7): KAGVTQTPRYLIKTRGQQVTLSCSPISGHRSVSWYQQTPGQGLQFLFEYFSETQRNKGNFPGRFSGRQFSNSRSEMNVSTLELGDSALYLCASSWTSGGDEQYFGPGTRLTVT.

The chain employs TRBV7-8 and TRBJ1-6, with D perhaps TRBD1 (6 bases). Germline loops: CDR1 SGHVS, CDR2 FQNEAQ. The V and J ends lost 5 bases and 2 bases respectively, with 16 bases between them. This CDR3 region has 17 residues. DNA of the CDR3: TGTGCCAGCAGCAGGGAGGGACATGACACCTATAATTCACCCCTCCACTTT. It yields the protein CASSREGHDTYNSPLHF. Based on the CDR3 plus reference TRBV7-8 and TRBJ1-6, the full variable domain is GAGVSQSPRYKVAKRGQDVALRCDPISGHVSLFWYQQALGQGPEFLTYFQNEAQLDKSGLPSDRFFAERPEGSVSTLKIQRTQQEDSAVYLCASSREGHDTYNSPLHFGNGTRLTVT.

This clonotype showed up just a few times. The CDR3 is CASSWSEESGGADYEQYF. CDR3 sequence (DNA): TGTGCCAGCAGCTGGAGTGAGGAGAGCGGGGGGGCGGACTACGAGCAGTACTTC. The chain recombines TRBV7-2 with TRBJ2-7, with 10 bases lining up with TRBD2. Looked up from germline, CDR1 is SGHTA and CDR2 is FQGNSA. Losses at the gene ends were 4 bases for V and 3 bases for J; bases not matched to a gene: 15. This CDR3 spans 18 amino acids.

The table lists this clonotype with a few counts. The chain employs TRBV5-6 and TRBJ2-5; D uncertain. Germline V gene sequence: CDR1 SGHDT, CDR2 YYEEEE. V was trimmed by 3 bases and J by 2 bases, leaving 26 bases between them. CDR3 length: 19 residues. CDR3 in amino acids: CASSSLRVPGPLGQETQYF. DNA for the CDR3: TGTGCCAGCAGCTCCCTAAGGGTACCGGGCCCTTTGGGGCAAGAGACCCAGTACTTC. Full variable domain (remainder filled in from reference TRBV5-6 and TRBJ2-5): DAGVTQSPTHLIKTRGQQVTLRCSPKSGHDTVSWYQQALGQGPQFIFQYYEEEERQRGNFPDRFSGHQFPNYSSELNVNALLLGDSALYLCASSSLRVPGPLGQETQYFGPGTRLLVL.

The chain uses TRBV19 and TRBJ1-5; D is unclear. V shed 6 bases and J shed 2 bases, with 11 bases lying between them. Per germline, CDR1 LNHDA and CDR2 SQIVND (reference sequence). The CDR3 length is 14 residues. The CDR3 nucleotides are TGTGCCAGTAGACTTCCCGAGGGCAATCAGCCCCAGCATTTT. Translating gives CASRLPEGNQPQHF.

The chain combines TRBV2 with TRBJ1-1, with D unclear. CDR1 and CDR2 from the germline V gene are SNHLY and FYNNEI. The CDR3 has 16 residues. V shed 10 bases and J shed 4 bases, with 25 bases lying between them. The CDR3 region is CAKPPQRREEGTEAFF. The CDR3 region has the DNA TGTGCCAAACCTCCCCAGAGACGAGAGGAGGGCACTGAAGCTTTCTTT.

The rearrangement uses TRBV3-1 and TRBJ1-1, with a possible D match to TRBD1 (6 bases). Germline V gene sequence: CDR1 LGHDT, CDR2 YNNKEL (reference sequence). V dropped 4 bases and J dropped 1 base, with 13 bases sitting between them. CDR3 length: 15 residues. The CDR3 sequence is CASSLLTGQNTEAFF. For the CDR3, the DNA is TGTGCCAGCAGCCTCTTAACGGGACAGAACACTGAAGCTTTCTTT.

This clonotype occurred many times. This sequence joins TRBV5-8 and TRBJ1-2, with 12 bases lining up with TRBD1. There are 17 residues in the CDR3. V shed 0 bases, J shed 2 bases, and the junction held 5 bases outside the gene matches. Germline V gene data show CDR1 as SGHTS and CDR2 as YDEGEE. CDR3 DNA: TGTGCCAGCAGCTTGGGGGGACAGGGGGCGTCAAACTATGGCTACACCTTC. Encoded protein: CASSLGGQGASNYGYTF. The variable domain in full, completed from reference TRBV5-8 and TRBJ1-2, reads EAGVTQSPTHLIKTRGQQATLRCSPISGHTSVYWYQQALGLGLQFLLWYDEGEERNRGNFPPRFSGRQFPNYSSELNVNALELEDSALYLCASSLGGQGASNYGYTFGSGTRLTVV.

This clonotype was seen only once. This chain uses TRBV7-2 with TRBJ2-5; 7 bases line up with TRBD2. V dropped 1 base and J dropped 5; count of bases not matched to a gene: 7. There are 15 residues in the CDR3. The germline V gene has CDR1 SGHTA and CDR2 FQGNSA. The CDR3 sequence: CASSLEPLGGETQYF. In nucleotides, the CDR3 is TGTGCCAGCAGCTTAGAGCCCCTCGGGGGGGAGACCCAGTACTTC.

This clonotype was found many times. The rearrangement joins TRBV19 to TRBJ1-1; D call uncertain. Trimming stripped 2 bases from V and 0 bases from J, with 7 bases between. Germline-derived CDR1 and CDR2 are LNHDA and SQIVND (reference sequence). This CDR3 comprises 14 residues. CDR3 region: CASSISWVNTEAFF. Here the CDR3 DNA reads TGTGCCAGTAGTATAAGTTGGGTGAACACTGAAGCTTTCTTT.

The sample holds a few counts of this clonotype. The chain has TRBV6-1 and TRBJ1-5, with D unclear. The CDR3 totals 15 residues. V was clipped by 2 bases and J by 2 bases, with 10 bases between them. Germline V gene lookup returns CDR1 MNHNS and CDR2 SASEGT. The DNA of the CDR3 is TGTGCCAGCAGTGAATTGGGGTCGGGCAATCAGCCCCAGCATTTT. Amino acid sequence: CASSELGSGNQPQHF.

This clonotype was detected only a few times. The V call is TRBV12-5, the J call TRBJ1-5; possible D gene TRBD1, 5 bases. The CDR3 spans 14 residues. In germline, CDR1 is LGHNT, CDR2 FRNRAP. Trimming shortened V by 6 bases and J by 1 base, and 10 bases separated the two germline ends. The CDR3 loop reads CASGRGDSNQPQHF. The CDR3 region has the DNA TGTGCTAGTGGGCGGGGGGACAGCAATCAGCCCCAGCATTTT.

This clonotype showed up just a few times. V usage is TRBV4-1 and J usage is TRBJ2-7, with no clear D. The germline V and J ends were trimmed by 2 bases and 3 bases, with 8 bases remaining between them. The CDR3 runs to 13 residues. Looked up from germline, CDR1 is MGHRA and CDR2 is YSYEKL. This CDR3 reads CASSQLVRYEQYF. For the CDR3, the DNA is TGCGCCAGCAGCCAATTGGTCCGCTACGAGCAGTACTTC.

The chain is built from TRBV2 and TRBJ2-3; no firm D call. Trimming shortened V by 6 bases and J by 4 bases, and 14 bases separated the two germline ends. This CDR3 region has 14 residues. Per the germline V gene, CDR1 is SNHLY and CDR2 is FYNNEI. CDR3 amino acids: CASRNSQIADTQYF. The CDR3, as DNA: TGTGCCAGCAGGAACTCTCAAATAGCAGATACGCAGTATTTT.

The J gene is TRBJ2-2, the V gene TRBV24-1; no definite D call. This CDR3 has 15 residues. The V end was cut by 0 bases, the J end by 7 bases, with 11 bases between. CDR1 and CDR2 (germline): KGHDR, SFDVKD. CDR3 bases: TGTGCCACCAGTGATTTGGACTCCGAAGGCGGGGAGCTGTTTTTT. Its protein is CATSDLDSEGGELFF.

This clonotype was seen repeatedly, ten times or more. The chain recombines TRBV27 with TRBJ2-5, with TRBD2 matching over 7 bases. The V segment lost 4 bases and the J segment 5 bases; nucleotides outside the gene matches: 10. The CDR3 runs 15 residues. Looked up from germline, CDR1 is MNHEY and CDR2 is SMNVEV (reference sequence). The CDR3 DNA sequence: TGTGCCAGCAGTTCCCGGGACTACTCACCTGAGACCCAGTACTTC. Translated: CASSSRDYSPETQYF.

The rearrangement uses TRBV10-3 and TRBJ1-2, with D perhaps matching TRBD1 (6 bases). Germline V gene data show CDR1 as ENHRY and CDR2 as SYGVKD. Deletions cut 2 bases from V and 2 bases from J, with 9 bases between. This CDR3 is built from 14 residues. CDR3 loop: CAISENRENYGYTF. For the CDR3, the DNA is TGTGCCATCAGTGAGAACAGGGAAAACTATGGCTACACCTTC.

This sequence joins TRBV4-2 and TRBJ1-1; D remains ambiguous. Germline V gene sequence: CDR1 LGHNA, CDR2 YNFKEQ. Trimming cost V 0 bases and J 3 bases, with 11 bases left between them. This CDR3 comprises 15 residues. DNA of the CDR3: TGTGCCAGCAGCCAAGAGGAGAACCTATACACTGAAGCTTTCTTT. It translates to CASSQEENLYTEAFF.

The V call is TRBV9, the J call TRBJ1-1; no clear D. Trimming removed 1 base at V and 2 bases at J, with 6 bases between. The length of the CDR3 is 13 residues. CDR1 SGDLS and CDR2 YYNGEE come from the germline V gene. This CDR3 reads CASSVYGNTEAFF. The CDR3 DNA follows: TGTGCCAGCAGCGTATATGGAAACACTGAAGCTTTCTTT.